The present entry profiles one T cell receptor (beta chain) with its context. Its recognized antigen is unknown. Base qualities are not provided; no much larger clone lies one nucleotide away. The donors were included in the validation cohort of approximately 130 subjects, a group kept apart from the 666-subject first cohort. The sample originates from a study of cytomegalovirus exposure and HLA in healthy donors (dated by TCRdb to between 2016 and 2019). Background for the entire study: According to a later analysis, the approximately 130 validation repertoires were produced on the same platform as the 666 repertoires of the first cohort. The study was designed to test whether signatures of past pathogen exposure could be identified by cataloging public T cell receptors. A separate validation cohort of about 110 different subjects was used in addition to the roughly 700-subject first cohort. To predict cytomegalovirus infection status, the study combined high-throughput TCR immunosequencing, statistical association of individual TCRs with disease status, and machine learning. The research as a whole found: A later analysis had no HLA typing for the validation cohort, so co-occurrence there was scored across all 130 or so repertoires. The authors suggested that the approach could potentially be extended to other disease states and immunological phenotypes. Most TCR sequences were seen in very few donors, while some public TCRs were found in many individuals. In vitro tests confirmed that a few of the cytomegalovirus-associated TCR beta chains recognize cytomegalovirus antigens. The classifier was reported to diagnose cytomegalovirus status with high specificity and sensitivity in both the original cohort and the validation cohort. The study gave a list of some 150 TCR beta chains associated with cytomegalovirus. In a later analysis, TCRs clustered in the first cohort were found to also tend to co-occur in the approximately 120 validation repertoires, with approximately 95% of cluster scores above 0.

Taken from the germline V gene (reference sequence), the CDR1 and CDR2 loops are GTSNPN and SVGIG. Including the terminal cysteine and phenylalanine, the CDR3 comprises 14 residues. Just the 42-base CDR3 DNA is kept, in frame starting at base 1. Trimming at the junction amounts to 2 bases on V and 4 bases on J, and the germline ends lie 14 bases apart. The library was produced with the immunoSEQ multiplex PCR assay. In the paper's pipeline: A statistical classification framework was developed to diagnose cytomegalovirus status using the catalog of TCR beta chain sequences. TCRdb obtained this table from immuneACCESS and retained in-frame rearrangements with V and J assigned. These tables miss some clones; where compared with another copy, unresolved V genes account for less than half of the shortfall, and the remainder is unexplained. V and J calls and clone size come straight from that table; D and trimming were deduced from the DNA. In this sample the table shows roughly 150,000 clones, 85% to 90% of which occur a single time. In total, the top ten clones hold about 9.4% of the sample.

This receptor was identified in a woman between 18 and 29 years old in good health and CMV-seropositive. Sequenced input: PBMCs. The V and J segments used are TRBV30 and TRBJ1-1; the best D guess is TRBD1, with 5 bases matching. The nucleotide sequence reads as follows: TGTGCCTGGAGTCCACGGGGGGGTAGCACTGAAGCTTTCTTT. This sequence encodes CAWSPRGGSTEAFF.